This is a list of T cell receptor beta chains from one sample in a study of shared clonotypes between healthy human individuals. Data came from immunoSEQ multiplex PCR; TCRdb stores just in-frame clones and leaves some out. The sample has about 2.2 million clones, just under 95% seen once. The sequencing sample was made of naive CD8+ T cells from PBMCs. These receptors all stem from a man between 18 and 29 years old in good health. Some clones in this sample may be carry-over from other donors' samples. The CDR3 runs from the conserved cysteine through the conserved F or W. A D gene is named only where the DNA matches it firmly. The listing skips clone size in some rows; elsewhere it reads once, few, many or a size class.

abundance | j_gene | d_gene | v_gene | CDR3aa | CDR3nt
NA | TRBJ1-1 | TRBD1 | TRBV28 | CASSEGTEEAFF | TGTGCCAGCAGCGAGGGGACAGAAGAAGCTTTCTTT
NA | TRBJ2-5 | TRBD2 | TRBV4-3 | CASSQVPLAGGQETQYF | TGCGCCAGCAGCCAAGTACCGCTAGCGGGGGGCCAAGAGACCCAGTACTTC
NA | TRBJ1-2 | TRBD1 | TRBV7-9 | CASSADREGDGYTF | TGTGCCAGCAGCGCTGACAGGGAAGGGGATGGCTACACCTTC
few | TRBJ1-1 | TRBD1 | TRBV9 | CASSFGTGGEYTEAFF | TGTGCCAGCAGCTTTGGGACAGGGGGCGAATACACTGAAGCTTTCTTT
few | TRBJ1-2 | NA | TRBV29-1 | CSVEPRDIYGYTF | TGCAGCGTTGAACCCCGGGACATCTATGGCTACACCTTC
NA | TRBJ1-1 | TRBD1 | TRBV27 | CASRKGGPNTEAFF | TGTGCCAGCAGGAAAGGGGGCCCGAACACTGAAGCTTTCTTT
NA | TRBJ1-1 | NA | TRBV6-5 | CASRRDGGSYTEAFF | TGTGCCAGCAGACGCGACGGCGGCAGTTACACTGAAGCTTTCTTT
NA | TRBJ1-1 | NA | TRBV30 | CAWKPALLHMNTEAFF | TGTGCCTGGAAACCCGCCCTTTTACACATGAACACTGAAGCTTTCTTT
once | TRBJ2-1 | TRBD2 | TRBV27 | CASSLRGRLAGGVSYNEQFF | TGTGCCAGCAGTTTAAGAGGGAGACTAGCGGGAGGTGTGTCCTACAATGAGCAGTTCTTC
NA | TRBJ2-3 | NA | TRBV7-2 | CASSARTDTQYF | TGTGCCAGCAGCGCACGGACAGATACGCAGTATTTT
NA | TRBJ2-7 | TRBD2 | TRBV10-3 | CAISDTLTSGSSYEQYF | TGTGCCATCAGTGACACCCTAACTAGCGGGAGCTCCTACGAGCAGTACTTC
NA | TRBJ1-4 | NA | TRBV4-3 | CASSQGLGPTTEKLFF | TGCGCCAGCAGCCAAGGGCTTGGTCCGACTACTGAAAAACTGTTTTTT
NA | TRBJ1-1 | NA | TRBV9 | CASSVVSRVTEAFF | TGTGCCAGCAGCGTAGTAAGCAGGGTCACTGAAGCTTTCTTT
NA | TRBJ2-7 | TRBD1 | TRBV29-1 | CSVGTGDAYEQYF | TGCAGCGTTGGGACAGGGGACGCCTACGAGCAGTACTTC
NA | TRBJ2-1 | TRBD2 | TRBV6-4 | CASSRLAGGRFF | TGTGCCAGCAGTCGACTAGCGGGGGGGAGGTTCTTC
NA | TRBJ1-2 | TRBD1 | TRBV28 | CATLSGGNYGYTF | TGTGCCACCCTCTCAGGGGGGAACTATGGCTACACCTTC
NA | TRBJ2-4 | NA | TRBV9 | CASSVGVTAILDKNIQYF | TGTGCCAGCAGCGTAGGTGTGACAGCCATATTGGACAAAAACATTCAGTACTTC
NA | TRBJ1-5 | NA | TRBV19 | CASSIGDGGFSDQPQHF | TGTGCCAGTAGTATAGGGGACGGAGGGTTTTCGGATCAGCCCCAGCATTTT
NA | TRBJ2-7 | NA | TRBV10-3 | CAITPDGSYEQYF | TGTGCCATCACCCCGGACGGATCCTACGAGCAGTACTTC
NA | TRBJ2-7 | TRBD1 | TRBV7-9 | CASSSPDRGEVGQYF | TGTGCCAGCAGCTCCCCGGACAGGGGAGAAGTCGGGCAGTACTTC
NA | TRBJ2-3 | TRBD2 | TRBV5-4 | CASSFSGGLTDTQYF | TGTGCCAGCAGCTTTAGCGGGGGACTCACAGATACGCAGTATTTT
NA | TRBJ2-7 | NA | TRBV5-6 | CASSSGDIGFEQYF | TGTGCCAGCAGCTCGGGGGACATTGGCTTCGAGCAGTACTTC
NA | TRBJ1-4 | NA | TRBV27 | CASSLISGWGTTNEKLFF | TGTGCCAGCAGTTTAATCTCTGGGTGGGGTACAACTAATGAAAAACTGTTTTTT
NA | TRBJ2-7 | NA | TRBV7-9 | CASSLLFTWDEQYF | TGTGCCAGCAGCCTCCTTTTCACCTGGGATGAGCAGTACTTC
NA | TRBJ2-7 | NA | TRBV7-8 | CASSLLGRSYEQYF | TGTGCCAGCAGCTTATTGGGCAGGTCCTACGAGCAGTACTTC
NA | TRBJ1-4 | NA | TRBV4-3 | CASSQDRAGVSEKLFF | TGCGCCAGCAGCCAAGATCGGGCAGGCGTTAGTGAAAAACTGTTTTTT
NA | TRBJ2-7 | NA | TRBV5-4 | CASSSGRGGGDEQYF | TGTGCCAGCAGCTCCGGTCGGGGAGGGGGCGACGAGCAGTACTTC
NA | TRBJ2-1 | NA | TRBV28 | CASSPRPRRGWGIDEQFF | TGTGCCAGCAGTCCCCGCCCTCGGAGAGGGTGGGGGATCGATGAGCAGTTCTTC
NA | TRBJ2-6 | NA | TRBV5-8 | CASSLEVALHSGANVLTF | TGTGCCAGCAGCTTGGAGGTGGCGCTCCACTCTGGGGCCAACGTCCTGACTTTC